The text below deals with one T cell receptor (beta chain). This clonotype was counted at least ten times. Which antigen it targets is not known. Base qualities are not recorded, but no much larger clone differs from it by a single base. The data derive from a study of response to subunit inactivated influenza vaccine (dated by TCRdb to 2017 to 2018). Looking at the study overall: Deep quantitative profiling of the T cell receptor repertoire was used in the study to follow responses to a trivalent subunit inactivated influenza vaccine.

The library was built by means of RT-PCR. TCRdb shows the sequencer as Illumina HiSeq 2500. TCRdb ran its own pipeline on the public reads, namely fastp trimming at Q25 and MiXCR clone calling, and kept in-frame beta chains. Each record represents a unique CDR3 protein, reported with the most common genes and DNA among its rows. For this sample the table gives more than 700,000 distinct CDR3 sequences, of which around 20% were detected only once. Together, the top ten hold about 9.4% of the sample. V and J lose 6 bases and 0 bases, and a span of 6 bases separates them. The CDR3 holds 12 amino acids from the cysteine to the phenylalanine. The only DNA kept is the CDR3, 36 bases in frame from the first base. From the germline V gene (reference sequence), CDR1 is DFQATT and CDR2 is SNEGSKA. Study-level results and caveats: The authors proposed that each seasonal influenza vaccination may bring in only a limited number of new T cells.

The sample here was PBMCs from blood, taken more than 4 days after vaccination. This clonotype was obtained from a middle-aged man who received an inactivated influenza vaccine. Donor details come from another sample of the same person, matched by shared clones. Recombination connected TRBV20-1 to TRBJ2-1, with TRBD2 tentatively as D gene (6 bases match). The DNA sequence is as follows: TGCAGTGCGGGGGGCTCCTACAATGAGCAGTTCTTC. Translated, this is CSAGGSYNEQFF.